One T cell receptor beta chain is described in this entry. Its antigen specificity is not known. There are no base qualities to consult, and no much larger clone falls within one base. The sample originates from a study of shared clonotypes between healthy human individuals (dated by TCRdb to the early 2020s). As for the study more broadly: The cohort comprised two women and a few men aged 18 to 49 years. For each donor, CD4 naive and CD4 memory were each run on three plates, CD8 naive on two plates, and CD8 memory on one plate. The study deeply sequenced blood TCR repertoires of about 5 healthy adults to estimate repertoire size and the extent of clonotype sharing between individuals. To increase sequencing depth and limit assay-specific biases, TCR repertoire library preparation and sequencing were carried out by different laboratories using diverse techniques. Between about 0.9 and 9 billion PBMCs per donor were obtained by leukapheresis.

Findings and caveats that apply to the study as a whole: Naive subsets generally had larger estimated clonotype richness than memory subsets. Sampling was restricted to blood, and TCR repertoires in tissue are likely to differ from TCR repertoires in blood. Rarefaction of sorted-subset datasets indicated incomplete sequencing despite the large sequencing depth. Compared with non-shared clonotypes, the clonotypes found in all four sorted-subset donors had higher generation probabilities. Based on pairwise subsampling, the degree of clonotype sharing among donors was expected to be affected by sequencing depth. When several donors were compared, the shared fraction of clonotypes was roughly 5% for naive CD4, about 4% for naive CD8, 2% to 2.5% for memory CD4, and 0.4% for memory CD8. Because the study included a small number of donors, the genetic and exposure-history diversity represented was limited.

Using the deep immunoSEQ assay, TCR CDR3 regions were amplified from genomic DNA by multiplex PCR. Extracted genomic DNA from each cell subset was spread evenly across all wells of several immunoSEQ 96-well plates, with each plate serving as a replicate. Each replicate PCR for sorted subsets received roughly 0.2 ug genomic DNA, equal to tens of thousands of T cell genomes. The purified libraries were quantified using a Qubit 3.0 fluorometer, sized with a Bioanalyzer 2100, and then quantified again using the KAPA Library Quantification kit. Every immunoSEQ 96-well plate was sequenced on a separate single-read 150-cycle Illumina NextSeq 550 flow cell. The authors processed their data as follows. Because the immunoSEQ output included only junctional sequences and no quality scores, the filtering could not be the same as the filtering used for full-length reads. Sequences were annotated with PyIR, a Python wrapper for IgBLAST v1.9, using IMGT germline references to assign V/J genes and CDR3. Reads were removed for weak V/J assignments (E-value above 1e-6), missing CDR3, stop codons, out-of-frame junctions, or ambiguous translated residues. A V3J clonotype was defined by an identical inferred V gene, J gene, and CDR3 amino acid sequence. Percentage overlap between repertoires was computed as shared unique clonotypes divided by the size of the smaller repertoire. Richness of each repertoire was evaluated using RTK rarefaction, the Chao1 estimator, and Recon v2.1 estimates of unobserved clonotypes. Generation probabilities for all TCRbeta clonotypes obtained by the gDNA method from a handful of donors were computed using OLGA. As stored in TCRdb, this immuneACCESS dataset retains in-frame rearrangements with V and J assigned. A fraction of the clones does not appear; measured against another copy, unresolved V genes explain less than half of the discrepancy, and the remainder lacks a known reason. That table is the source of V, J and clone size, and D and trimming were worked out from the DNA. This sample holds about 1.1 million clones; about 84% were observed only once. Of the sample, 0.6% to 0.7% falls within the top ten clones.

The donors were healthy, HIV-negative adults who had no recently reported acute infections or vaccinations. All donors were Caucasian adults living in Nashville, Tennessee, USA. CD4+ T cells were enriched by magnetic negative selection, after which naive cells were positively selected on CD45RA and the negative fraction was taken as the memory subset. After blood collection by leukapheresis, PBMCs were isolated using Ficoll-Histopaque density gradient centrifugation and then cryopreserved in the vapor phase of liquid nitrogen. Purity and quantity of every magnetically sorted T cell population were checked by analytical flow cytometry. Each sorted fraction had its genomic DNA isolated and then quantified by UV absorbance on a Nanodrop 2000c. From the cysteine through the phenylalanine, the CDR3 covers 18 amino acids. Solely the CDR3 DNA is kept, with 54 bases framed from the first base. V loses 5 bases at its end and J loses 4 bases; junction bases beyond the gene matches: 17. The germline V gene (reference sequence) provides CDR1 SEHNR and CDR2 FQNEAQ.

This chain joins TRBV7-9 to TRBJ1-5; TRBD1 agrees with 7 junctional bases. Sequences were obtained from memory CD4+ T cells from PBMCs. The cell subset or site label corresponds to: CD45RA-negative fraction. This clonotype originated in a young man in good health. Some clones in this sample may be carry-over from other donors' samples. In nucleotides, the sequence is TGTGCCAGCAGCCTAGGGACAGTCTTCCAACCGGGGAATCAGCCCCAGCATTTT. It specifies CASSLGTVFQPGNQPQHF.